This TCR beta chain was obtained from a study of T cells after somatic rescue of genetic block. The CDR3 length is 16 residues. Trimming pared 1 base from V and 1 base from J, leaving 16 bases between. Germline-derived CDR1 and CDR2 are GTSNPN and SVGIG (reference sequence). This clone showed up many times. The assay was immunoSEQ multiplex PCR, and TCRdb's table has in-frame clones only and misses some. Of fewer than 15,000 clones listed, roughly three quarters are singletons. The chain has TRBV30 and TRBJ1-1; D not resolved. Sequencing input: peripheral blood mononuclear cells (PBMCs). This sequence was found in a man aged 18 to 29. CDR3: CAWSDWTPRGNTEAFF. The CDR3 coding sequence is TGTGCCTGGAGTGACTGGACTCCAAGAGGGAACACTGAAGCTTTCTTT.